The 28 T cell receptor beta chains in this list originate from one sample, sequenced in a study of T cells in Graves' hyperthyroidism and ophthalmopathy. Using RNA transcripts as the source, TCR beta CDR3 regions were amplified. A first-round RT-PCR of the TCR CDR3 used the HTBI primer set. TCRdb reprocessed the multiplex PCR reads via MiXCR and lists one record per CDR3 protein. This sample has more than 300,000 distinct CDR3 sequences, with about 18% found just once. Sequences were obtained from blood. Receptors originate from a man between 18 and 35 years old with Graves' ophthalmopathy.

This clonotype came up a few times. This sequence joins TRBV18 and TRBJ2-2; D perhaps matches TRBD1 (5 bases). There are 14 residues in the CDR3. With 6 bases removed from V and 4 bases from J, the gap between germline ends came to 12 bases. Germline V gene sequence: CDR1 KGHSH, CDR2 LQKENI. The CDR3 region is CASSLPGSTGELFF. DNA for the CDR3: TGTGCCAGCTCCCTCCCAGGGTCCACCGGGGAGCTGTTTTTT.

The CDR3 loop reads CASSEAGSFTGANVLTF. The CDR3 coding sequence is TGCGCCAGCAGTGAGGCAGGGTCTTTTACTGGGGCCAACGTCCTGACTTTC. This rearrangement joins TRBV10-1 to TRBJ2-6; possibly TRBD1 for D (5 bases). CDR1 and CDR2 from the germline V gene are WNHNN and SYGVQD (reference sequence). V was cut by 2 bases and J by 2 bases, with 13 bases left in between. The CDR3 contains 17 residues.

The chain uses TRBV20-1 and TRBJ1-3; unclear D gene. The CDR3 totals 15 residues. Germline CDR1 and CDR2: DFQATT and SNEGSKA (reference sequence). V lost 1 base, J lost 1 base, and 11 bases lay in between. This CDR3 is CSARALVGSGNTIYF. The CDR3 region has the DNA TGCAGTGCTAGAGCTCTCGTTGGTTCTGGAAACACCATATATTTT.

The V gene is TRBV24-1, the J gene TRBJ2-4, with 9 bases matching TRBD1. CDR3 length: 15 amino acids. Germline V lookup: CDR1 KGHDR, CDR2 SFDVKD. V trimming: 4 bases; J trimming: 6 bases; junction bases outside the gene matches: 6. The CDR3, as DNA: TGTGCCACCAGTGAACATCCGGGACAGGGAAACATTCAGTACTTC. Protein sequence: CATSEHPGQGNIQYF.

This clonotype was counted at least ten times. V usage is TRBV7-9 and J usage is TRBJ2-3; no firm D call. There are 13 residues in the CDR3. V lost 6 bases to trimming and J lost 5 bases, with 12 bases between them. Germline V gene sequence: CDR1 SEHNR, CDR2 FQNEAQ (reference sequence). In DNA, the CDR3 is TGTGCCAGCAGAAATTTGCCTAAAGATACGCAGTATTTT. This codes for CASRNLPKDTQYF.

For this clonotype: This may be a read error, as it is one base from a much larger clone. The CDR3 loop reads CASSESGTLTDTQHF. The CDR3, as DNA: TGTGCCAGCAGCGAATCCGGGACTCTCACCGATACGCAGCATTTT. This chain connects TRBV9 to TRBJ1-5; tentatively, D is TRBD1 (5 bases). V was trimmed by 3 bases and J by 13 bases, leaving 23 bases between them. Germline lookup yields CDR1 SGDLS and CDR2 YYNGEE. CDR3 length: 15 residues.

This clonotype was observed at least ten times. The chain recombines TRBV29-1 with TRBJ1-1; a possible D gene is TRBD1 (6 bases). This CDR3 is 14 amino acids long. Germline loops: CDR1 SQVTM, CDR2 ANQGSEA. The V and J ends lost 6 bases and 0 bases respectively, with 14 bases between them. The CDR3 spells CSVKSRGMNTEAFF. The CDR3, as DNA: TGCAGCGTGAAGAGCAGGGGAATGAACACTGAAGCTTTCTTT.

This clonotype was detected many times. The chain is built from TRBV3-1 and TRBJ2-5, with D unresolved. The germline V gene has CDR1 LGHDT and CDR2 YNNKEL (reference sequence). There are 14 residues in the CDR3. The germline V and J ends were trimmed by 1 base and 3 bases, with 9 bases remaining between them. The CDR3 region is CASSQANSKETQYF. The CDR3 DNA is TGTGCCAGCAGCCAAGCTAACAGCAAAGAGACCCAGTACTTC.

This clonotype turned up a few times. The gene calls are TRBV24-1 and TRBJ2-7; D call uncertain. This CDR3 is 20 amino acids long. Germline CDR1 KGHDR, CDR2 SFDVKD. V lost 8 bases and J lost 0, with 31 bases in between. CDR3 protein: CATKVWARARFHESSYEQYF. The CDR3 DNA is TGTGCCACCAAGGTCTGGGCCCGGGCGAGGTTCCATGAAAGCTCCTACGAGCAGTACTTC.

CDR3 nucleotide sequence: TGTGCCAGCAGCCCCACAGCAAACCCCTACGAGCAGTACTTC. Amino acids: CASSPTANPYEQYF. The rearrangement uses TRBV5-5 and TRBJ2-7; D remains ambiguous. The CDR3 has 14 residues. V was shortened by 4 bases and J by 2 bases, with 13 bases between the two germline ends. Germline V gene lookup returns CDR1 SGHKS and CDR2 YYEKEE (reference sequence).

The J gene is TRBJ1-6, the V gene TRBV6-1; maybe TRBD1 (6 bases). Germline loops: CDR1 MNHNS, CDR2 SASEGT. The CDR3 extends over 15 amino acids. Trimming cost V 6 bases and J 6 bases, with 15 bases left between them. The CDR3 spells CASSTGRDFNSPLHF. The CDR3 region has the DNA TGTGCCAGCAGCACAGGGAGGGATTTTAATTCACCCCTCCACTTT.

CDR3 region: CASKVERDPLRGDTQYF. CDR3 sequence (DNA): TGTGCCAGCAAGGTCGAAAGGGACCCCTTACGAGGAGATACGCAGTATTTT. J is TRBJ2-3 and V is TRBV6-1, with D perhaps matching TRBD1 or TRBD2 (5 bases each). V shed 7 bases and J shed 5 bases, with 25 bases lying between them. The length of the CDR3 is 17 residues. The V gene's germline CDR1 is MNHNS and CDR2 SASEGT.

A few counts support this clonotype. V usage is TRBV20-1 and J usage is TRBJ2-1, with D perhaps TRBD2 (5 bases). The V and J ends lost 0 bases and 6 bases respectively, with 18 bases between them. The CDR3 totals 16 residues. Germline V lookup: CDR1 DFQATT, CDR2 SNEGSKA (reference sequence). CDR3 DNA sequence: TGCAGTGCTAGAGATGTAGTCGGGATAAAGGGCAATGAGCAGTTCTTC. Its translation: CSARDVVGIKGNEQFF.

The chain couples TRBV10-3 to TRBJ2-5, with 14 positions matching TRBD2. Germline CDR1 ENHRY, CDR2 SYGVKD. The trim removed 4 bases at V and 5 bases at J, leaving 9 bases unmatched. The CDR3 contains 17 residues. As DNA, the CDR3 is TGTGCCATCAGTGGACTAGCGGGGGGGCCCATGGAGGAGACCCAGTACTTC. It yields the protein CAISGLAGGPMEETQYF.

This chain links TRBV6-4 with TRBJ2-1; 7 bases match TRBD2. Germline V gene lookup returns CDR1 MRHNA and CDR2 SNTAGT. V trimming: 3 bases; J trimming: 7 bases; junction bases outside the gene matches: 3. This CDR3 has 13 residues. This CDR3 reads CASSESGVNEQFF. The CDR3 DNA reads TGTGCCAGCAGTGAGAGCGGGGTGAATGAGCAGTTCTTC.

This clonotype was counted many times. V is TRBV12-3 or TRBV12-4 and J is TRBJ2-7; 8 positions match TRBD1. V gave up 5 bases and J gave up 5 bases; unmatched junction bases: 8. The CDR3 extends over 14 amino acids. Written as DNA, the CDR3 is TGTGCCAGCAGTCCGACAGGGGAAATCCACGAGCAGTACTTC. Its protein product is CASSPTGEIHEQYF.

The gene calls are TRBV12-3 or TRBV12-4 and TRBJ1-6; TRBD1 might be the D (5 bases). This CDR3 has 20 amino acids. The V gene lost 6 bases and the J gene lost 1 base, with 25 bases spanning the gap. The CDR3 loop reads CASSPRGGKLSLSYNSPLHF. Here the CDR3 DNA reads TGTGCCAGCAGCCCCCGGGGGGGGAAGCTAAGCCTATCCTATAATTCACCCCTCCACTTT.

This chain links TRBV28 with TRBJ1-1; D not certain. V was cut by 5 bases and J by 1 base, with 11 bases left in between. CDR3 length: 14 amino acids. Germline CDR1 and CDR2: MDHEN and SYDVKM. The CDR3 reads CASSPLWRNTEAFF. The CDR3 DNA reads as TGTGCCAGCAGTCCTCTGTGGAGGAACACTGAAGCTTTCTTT.

This clonotype occurred many times. The chain links TRBV12-3 or TRBV12-4 to TRBJ2-5, with 7 positions matching TRBD2. V was pared by 5 bases and J by 1 base, with 10 bases of the junction left unmatched. The CDR3 spans 16 residues. DNA of the CDR3: TGTGCCAGCAGTCCCTTCGCAGCGGGGATCCAAGAGACCCAGTACTTC. Its translation is CASSPFAAGIQETQYF.

This clonotype was seen ten or more times. The V gene is TRBV12-3 or TRBV12-4, the J gene TRBJ2-7; D gene ambiguous. There are 15 residues in the CDR3. Trimming shortened V by 5 bases and J by 5 bases, and 19 bases separated the two germline ends. CDR3 nucleotide sequence: TGTGCCAGCAGTCCTACTTTGGTGCGGATCCACGAGCAGTACTTC. Translating gives CASSPTLVRIHEQYF.

This clonotype was observed many times. V usage is TRBV3-1 and J usage is TRBJ1-1; the D gene is possibly TRBD1 (5 bases). V gave up 4 bases and J gave up 12 bases, with 21 bases separating them. CDR1 is LGHDT, CDR2 YNNKEL, per germline (reference sequence). The CDR3 is made up of 14 amino acids. The CDR3 sequence is CASSRVRGGTESFF. The CDR3 DNA reads TGTGCCAGCAGCCGAGTTCGTGGCGGGACGGAGTCTTTCTTT.

V gene TRBV3-1 combines with J gene TRBJ1-2; no clear D. Looked up from germline, CDR1 is LGHDT and CDR2 is YNNKEL (reference sequence). Trimming cost V 1 base and J 1 base, with 13 bases left between them. This CDR3 spans 16 amino acids. CDR3 in amino acids: CASSQGGTQFNYGYTF. As DNA, the CDR3 is TGTGCCAGCAGCCAAGGGGGTACCCAGTTTAACTATGGCTACACCTTC.

This clonotype has just a few counts. The V and J genes are TRBV20-1 and TRBJ2-7; 8 bases line up with TRBD1. J gave up 1 base and V 5 bases, and 7 bases lay outside the gene matches. The germline V gene encodes CDR1 DFQATT and CDR2 SNEGSKA (reference sequence). This CDR3 region has 14 residues. Here the CDR3 DNA reads TGCAGTGCTTTGATCGGGGACAGGTCCTACGAGCAGTACTTC. It yields the protein CSALIGDRSYEQYF.

This clonotype has at least ten counts. V is TRBV24-1 and J is TRBJ1-1; D gene ambiguous. V lost 2 bases and J lost 4, with 13 bases in between. This CDR3 is built from 15 residues. Germline CDR1 KGHDR, CDR2 SFDVKD. The CDR3 spells CATSDSSGSTTEAFF. The CDR3 DNA is TGTGCCACCAGTGATTCGTCAGGATCTACCACTGAAGCTTTCTTT.

This rearrangement joins TRBV20-1 to TRBJ1-1; TRBD1 agrees at 8 bases. The CDR3 is 12 amino acids. The germline V gene encodes CDR1 DFQATT and CDR2 SNEGSKA (reference sequence). V was pared by 5 bases and J by 1 base, with 0 bases of the junction left unmatched. CDR3 coding DNA: TGCAGTGCTGGACAGGGGAACACTGAAGCTTTCTTT. Protein sequence: CSAGQGNTEAFF.

This clonotype was observed at least ten times. The J gene is TRBJ2-7, the V gene TRBV9; 9 positions agree with TRBD1. Germline lookup yields CDR1 SGDLS and CDR2 YYNGEE. The junction had 13 bases not matched to a gene; V was cut back by 4 bases and J by 5 bases. The CDR3 spans 16 residues. Here the CDR3 DNA reads TGTGCCAGCAGCCCAGAGTTGGGGACAGGGATGCACGAGCAGTACTTC. Amino acids: CASSPELGTGMHEQYF.

Concerning this clonotype: The CDR3 end shows no conserved phenylalanine or tryptophan, and so a read error is likely. The chain uses TRBV12-3 or TRBV12-4 and TRBJ2-7; D remains unclear. V lost 4 bases to trimming and J lost 2 bases, with 6 bases between them. The CDR3 runs 12 residues. The CDR3 DNA follows: TGTGCCAGCAGTTCGCGAACCTACGAGCAGTACCTC. As protein: CASSSRTYEQYL.

This clonotype appeared a few times. This rearrangement joins TRBV5-1 to TRBJ1-6, with D tentatively TRBD1 (6 bases). With 0 bases removed from V and 3 bases from J, the gap between germline ends came to 10 bases. The CDR3 loop spans 16 amino acids. CDR1 and CDR2 from the germline V gene are SGHRS and YFSETQ. The CDR3 region has the DNA TGCGCCAGCAGCTTGGGGACAGCAGTCTATAATTCACCCCTCCACTTT. This codes for CASSLGTAVYNSPLHF.